The 21 T cell receptor beta chains below all came from one sample that was sequenced in a study of cytomegalovirus exposure and HLA in healthy donors. Primers included in the PCR were 60 Vbeta and 13 Jbeta primers. TCRdb's table, derived via immunoSEQ multiplex PCR, lists solely in-frame clones and lacks some. The sample has 150,000 to 200,000 clones; under 85% are singletons. The specimen was PBMCs. The receptors here all came from a woman aged 25 to 45 in good health and CMV-seronegative.

V gene TRBV2 combines with J gene TRBJ1-1; 9 bases are a match to TRBD1. The J segment lost 8 bases and the V segment lost 8 bases, leaving 3 bases of the junction unmatched. Germline CDR1 SNHLY, CDR2 FYNNEI. CDR3 length: 11 amino acids. The CDR3, as DNA: TGTGCCAGCCGGACAGGGGCCGAAGCTTTCTTT. This sequence encodes CASRTGAEAFF.

This clone was seen only once. The chain uses TRBV7-2 and TRBJ1-5; 7 bases map to TRBD1. The CDR3 runs 14 residues. Trimming took 2 bases from V and 4 from J; bases not matched to a gene: 2. Germline lookup yields CDR1 SGHTA and CDR2 FQGNSA. In nucleotides, the CDR3 is TGTGCCAGCAGCTTATACAGGGGAAATCAGCCCCAGCATTTT. This sequence encodes CASSLYRGNQPQHF.

The rearrangement links TRBV5-6 to TRBJ1-5, with D hard to call. The germline gives CDR1 SGHDT, CDR2 YYEEEE. The ends were cut back, 1 base at V and 5 bases at J, with 13 bases in the middle. The CDR3 is 15 residues long. In nucleotides, the CDR3 is TGTGCCAGCAGCTTGAACACCCCGGGATATCAGCCCCAGCATTTT. This encodes CASSLNTPGYQPQHF.

The table lists this clone with a count of one. V usage is TRBV5-1 and J usage is TRBJ2-1; tentative D call: TRBD2 (6 bases). The CDR3 runs to 15 residues. Germline V gene sequence: CDR1 SGHRS, CDR2 YFSETQ. V was cut by 3 bases and J by 7 bases, with 17 bases left in between. The DNA for the CDR3 is TGCGCCAGCAGCTCCCGGGACTCCTCCTGGAATGAGCAGTTCTTC. Encoded protein: CASSSRDSSWNEQFF.

Written as DNA, the CDR3 is TGTGCCTGGAGTGCAGGGGGACTTAGCAATCAGCCCCAGCATTTT. Its translation is CAWSAGGLSNQPQHF. This sequence joins TRBV30 and TRBJ1-5; 7 nucleotides line up with TRBD1. Per germline, CDR1 GTSNPN and CDR2 SVGIG (reference sequence). With 1 base clipped from V and 0 bases from J, the junction kept 3 bases outside the gene matches. The CDR3 sequence is 15 residues long.

The genes are TRBV28 and TRBJ2-4, with D tentatively TRBD1 (6 bases). This CDR3 contains 15 residues. Germline loops: CDR1 MDHEN, CDR2 SYDVKM. Trimming stripped 6 bases from V and 0 bases from J, with 12 bases between. This CDR3 reads CASSGQLLAKNIQYF. The CDR3 nucleotides read TGTGCCAGCAGCGGACAGCTTCTAGCCAAAAACATTCAGTACTTC.

V usage is TRBV18 and J usage is TRBJ1-2, with D possibly being TRBD1 (5 bases). CDR3 length: 17 amino acids. Trimming cost V 3 bases and J 4 bases, with 21 bases left between them. CDR1 KGHSH and CDR2 LQKENI come from the germline V gene. Here the CDR3 DNA reads TGTGCCAGCTCACCTCGTAGCCCCTTTGGAGGGACCTATGGCTACACCTTC. This gives the protein CASSPRSPFGGTYGYTF. Full variable domain (remainder filled in from reference TRBV18 and TRBJ1-2): NAGVMQNPRHLVRRRGQEARLRCSPMKGHSHVYWYRQLPEEGLKFMVYLQKENIIDESGMPKERFSAEFPKEGPSILRIQQVVRGDSAAYFCASSPRSPFGGTYGYTFGSGTRLTVV.

This clone is a singleton in its sample. The chain joins TRBV27 to TRBJ2-7, with 12 bases identical to TRBD2. V gave up 6 bases and J gave up 3 bases; unmatched junction bases: 0. The CDR3 consists of 13 residues. Germline V gene lookup returns CDR1 MNHEY and CDR2 SMNVEV (reference sequence). CDR3 nucleotide sequence: TGTGCCAGCAGGACTAGCGGGGGCTACGAGCAGTACTTC. Its protein is CASRTSGGYEQYF.

The V gene is TRBV5-1, the J gene TRBJ1-1, with D unclear. The germline V gene has CDR1 SGHRS and CDR2 YFSETQ. This CDR3 is built from 15 residues. V dropped 2 bases and J dropped 1 base, with 12 bases sitting between them. CDR3: CASSFQSTPNTEAFF. In DNA, the CDR3 is TGCGCCAGCAGCTTTCAGTCGACACCGAACACTGAAGCTTTCTTT. The variable domain in full, with the rest retrieved from reference TRBV5-1 and TRBJ1-1, is KAGVTQTPRYLIKTRGQQVTLSCSPISGHRSVSWYQQTPGQGLQFLFEYFSETQRNKGNFPGRFSGRQFSNSRSEMNVSTLELGDSALYLCASSFQSTPNTEAFFGQGTRLTVV.

The chain combines TRBV11-2 with TRBJ2-5, with D perhaps matching TRBD2 (6 bases). Germline CDR1 and CDR2: SGHAT and FQNNGV. This CDR3 is 12 amino acids long. V gave up 3 bases and J gave up 8 bases, with 10 bases separating them. The chain's CDR3 is CASSFWRGTQYF. The CDR3 DNA sequence: TGTGCCAGCAGCTTTTGGCGGGGAACCCAGTACTTC.

This chain links TRBV12-5 with TRBJ1-6; weak D call: TRBD1 (6 bases). The CDR3 has 14 residues. Germline CDR1 and CDR2: LGHNT and FRNRAP. V was trimmed by 6 bases and J by 5 bases, leaving 11 bases between them. The DNA of the CDR3 is TGTGCTAGTGGGACAGGCAGTGATAATTCACCCCTCCACTTT. This gives the protein CASGTGSDNSPLHF.

The chain uses TRBV5-1 and TRBJ1-2; weak D call: TRBD1 (5 bases). The CDR3 consists of 13 residues. V was clipped by 0 bases and J by 10 bases, with 13 bases between them. CDR1 and CDR2 from the germline V gene are SGHRS and YFSETQ. The CDR3 DNA is TGCGCCAGCAGCTTGGCTGGGACTGGAATCTACACCTTC. Its protein is CASSLAGTGIYTF. The full variable domain, its missing parts supplied by reference TRBV5-1 and TRBJ1-2, is KAGVTQTPRYLIKTRGQQVTLSCSPISGHRSVSWYQQTPGQGLQFLFEYFSETQRNKGNFPGRFSGRQFSNSRSEMNVSTLELGDSALYLCASSLAGTGIYTFGSGTRLTVV.

In this sample, this clone turned up once. The chain uses TRBV19 and TRBJ2-1; D unclear. Trimming stripped 7 bases from V and 3 bases from J, with 13 bases between. The CDR3 is 14 amino acids. Per the germline V gene, CDR1 is LNHDA and CDR2 is SQIVND (reference sequence). The CDR3: CASKSLQNYNEQFF. Here the CDR3 DNA reads TGTGCCAGTAAGAGTCTTCAAAACTACAATGAGCAGTTCTTC.

The chain recombines TRBV28 with TRBJ1-1; D might be TRBD1 (5 bases). Trimming pared 5 bases from V and 7 bases from J, leaving 8 bases between. CDR3 length: 11 amino acids. Germline V gives CDR1 MDHEN, CDR2 SYDVKM. Here the CDR3 reads CASSNRFEAFF. In nucleotides, the CDR3 is TGTGCCAGCAGTAACAGGTTTGAAGCTTTCTTT.

To note about this clone: At one of its ends the junction is not consistent with the germline gene, which may arise from a read error. This sequence joins TRBV5-6 and TRBJ2-4, with 14 bases that match TRBD2. The CDR3 contains 15 residues. Germline-derived CDR1 and CDR2 are SGHDT and YYEEEE. The CDR3 protein is CASSPGLAGGNSQYF. CDR3 bases: TGTGCCAGCAGCCCCGGACTAGCGGGGGGAAACAGTCAGTACTTC.

The chain links TRBV7-9 to TRBJ2-5; D is unclear. CDR3 length: 15 amino acids. Germline V gives CDR1 SEHNR, CDR2 FQNEAQ (reference sequence). Deletions cut 1 base from V and 5 bases from J, with 14 bases between. The CDR3 region is CASSLGDTSVETQYF. The DNA of the CDR3 is TGTGCCAGCAGCTTAGGCGACACCTCCGTTGAGACCCAGTACTTC. The full variable domain, with the rest looked up from reference TRBV7-9 and TRBJ2-5, is DTGVSQNPRHKITKRGQNVTFRCDPISEHNRLYWYRQTLGQGPEFLTYFQNEAQLEKSRLLSDRFSAERPKGSFSTLEIQRTEQGDSAMYLCASSLGDTSVETQYFGPGTRLLVL.

This clone was picked up a small number of times. V usage is TRBV2 and J usage is TRBJ1-4; 8 positions match TRBD1. In germline, CDR1 is SNHLY, CDR2 FYNNEI. This CDR3 contains 16 residues. The trim removed 6 bases at V and 5 bases at J, leaving 11 bases unmatched. The CDR3 bases are TGTGCCAGCAGCCCCGTATTGGGACAGGTGAATGAAAAACTGTTTTTT. It is translated as CASSPVLGQVNEKLFF.

V gene TRBV5-1 combines with J gene TRBJ1-1, with 7 bases identical to TRBD1. The J segment lost 7 bases and the V segment lost 1 base, leaving 13 bases of the junction unmatched. Germline CDR1 and CDR2: SGHRS and YFSETQ. This CDR3 spans 16 amino acids. The CDR3: CASSLMPQGWENEAFF. CDR3 nucleotides: TGCGCCAGCAGCTTGATGCCACAGGGGTGGGAAAATGAAGCTTTCTTT.

The gene calls are TRBV18 and TRBJ1-1; the D gene is possibly TRBD1 (5 bases). Between the trimmed V and J ends, which lost 3 bases and 4 bases, there was a span of 9 bases. CDR1 and CDR2 from the germline V gene are KGHSH and LQKENI. The CDR3 extends over 13 amino acids. In DNA, the CDR3 is TGTGCCAGCTCACCTTGGGGGGGCACTGAAGCTTTCTTT. Protein sequence: CASSPWGGTEAFF.

The chain couples TRBV19 to TRBJ1-2; possible D gene TRBD1, 6 bases. The V gene lost 5 bases and the J gene lost 5 bases, with 9 bases spanning the gap. Germline-derived CDR1 and CDR2 are LNHDA and SQIVND (reference sequence). CDR3 length equals 12 residues. The CDR3 DNA reads TGTGCCAGTAGTGTTCAGGGGTATGGCTACACCTTC. Translating gives CASSVQGYGYTF.

This clone has more than one count but fewer than ten. J is TRBJ1-1 and V is TRBV4-1; TRBD1 might be the D (5 bases). The CDR3 consists of 15 residues. V lost 1 base and J 6 bases, leaving 15 bases between the germline ends. Germline CDR1 is MGHRA and CDR2 is YSYEKL. The DNA for the CDR3 is TGCGCCAGCAGCCAAGTAGCTGGGGCATTTCCTGAAGCTTTCTTT. Residues: CASSQVAGAFPEAFF.